These 28 T cell receptor beta chains came from one sample sequenced in a study of shared clonotypes between healthy human individuals. The data were produced by immunoSEQ multiplex PCR, yet TCRdb's version contains in-frame clones alone and is incomplete. This table holds some 2,000,000 clones, approximately 94% found once. Naive CD8 cells lacked CD45RO and underwent positive selection for CCR7, leaving out terminally differentiated effector memory CD45RA+ cells. The sequenced sample consisted of naive CD8+ T cells sorted from blood. These receptor sequences come from a man aged 18 to 29 in good health.

The chain uses TRBV5-4 and TRBJ2-2; TRBD1 might be the D (7 bases). V lost 2 bases and J 4 bases, leaving 15 bases between the germline ends. The CDR3 is made up of 16 amino acids. Germline V lookup: CDR1 SGHNT, CDR2 YYREEE (reference sequence). The CDR3 coding sequence is TGTGCCAGCAGCTTCGGGACGCAGGGGGGCACCGGGGAGCTGTTTTTT. It specifies CASSFGTQGGTGELFF. Complete variable domain (other parts from reference TRBV5-4 and TRBJ2-2): ETGVTQSPTHLIKTRGQQVTLRCSSQSGHNTVSWYQQALGQGPQFIFQYYREEENGRGNFPPRFSGLQFPNYSSELNVNALELDDSALYLCASSFGTQGGTGELFFGEGSRLTVL.

This chain joins TRBV7-8 and TRBJ2-6; D is unresolved. Germline CDR1 SGHVS, CDR2 FQNEAQ. V was pared by 5 bases and J by 0 bases, with 8 bases between. This CDR3 is 15 amino acids long. CDR3 nucleotides: TGTGCCAGCAGCCCCCAGAGCTCTGGGGCCAACGTCCTGACTTTC. Translating gives CASSPQSSGANVLTF.

The V call is TRBV27, the J call TRBJ1-2; TRBD1 might be the D (5 bases). Germline CDR1 is MNHEY and CDR2 is SMNVEV (reference sequence). Trimming took off 4 bases at V and 8 bases at J, with 17 bases between the two ends. The CDR3 contains 14 residues. The CDR3 bases are TGTGCCAGCAGTTCCGGTAATGTGGGGGTCGGCTACACCTTC. Translated, it gives CASSSGNVGVGYTF.

With regard to this clone: A much bigger clone sits one base away, suggesting this may be a read error. At the DNA level, this CDR3 is encoded by other sequences in the same sample as well. This chain joins TRBV28 and TRBJ1-5, with D hard to call. This CDR3 contains 11 residues. The germline V gene encodes CDR1 MDHEN and CDR2 SYDVKM. Trimming left V 5 bases short and J 3 bases short, with 2 bases between. CDR3 nucleotides: TGTGCCAGCAGTGACAATCAGCCCCAGCATTTT. Translating gives CASSDNQPQHF.

The rearrangement joins TRBV2 to TRBJ1-5; D remains unclear. The CDR3 has 14 residues. Germline loops: CDR1 SNHLY, CDR2 FYNNEI. V shed 6 bases and J shed 5 bases, with 14 bases lying between them. The DNA of the CDR3 is TGTGCCAGCAGCGGAACGAACATCCATCAGCCCCAGCATTTT. Translating gives CASSGTNIHQPQHF.

CDR3 region: CASGIGGTDTQYF. The CDR3 bases are TGTGCCAGTGGCATTGGTGGCACAGATACGCAGTATTTT. The chain uses TRBV19 and TRBJ2-3; D is unresolved. The CDR3 contains 13 residues. Germline lookup yields CDR1 LNHDA and CDR2 SQIVND (reference sequence). Deletions cut 8 bases from V and 1 base from J, with 10 bases between.

The chain joins TRBV7-9 to TRBJ1-5; D call uncertain. With 4 bases removed from V and 3 bases from J, the gap between germline ends came to 10 bases. Germline lookup yields CDR1 SEHNR and CDR2 FQNEAQ (reference sequence). This CDR3 has 14 residues. The CDR3 DNA sequence: TGTGCCAGCAGCTCCGAAGAAAACAATCAGCCCCAGCATTTT. This codes for CASSSEENNQPQHF.

The CDR3 DNA sequence: TGTGCCAGCGCCACGGGGGGGGAAGATGAAAAACTGTTTTTT. The encoded protein is CASATGGEDEKLFF. The chain employs TRBV6-6 and TRBJ1-4; D is perhaps TRBD1 (5 bases). The CDR3 runs to 14 residues. V was clipped by 8 bases and J by 6 bases, with 16 bases between them. Germline lookup yields CDR1 MNHNY and CDR2 SVGAGI (reference sequence).

To note about this clone: The same CDR3 also results from other DNA sequences found in this sample. V usage is TRBV27 and J usage is TRBJ2-1; D perhaps matches TRBD2 (5 bases). Germline V gene data show CDR1 as MNHEY and CDR2 as SMNVEV (reference sequence). The CDR3 runs to 16 residues. The germline V and J ends were trimmed by 3 bases and 0 bases, with 12 bases remaining between them. The CDR3 coding sequence is TGTGCCAGCAGTTTCCCCAGCGGAAGCTCCTACAATGAGCAGTTCTTC. This translates into CASSFPSGSSYNEQFF.

Regarding this clone: Other DNA sequences of this sample code for an identical CDR3. The chain is built from TRBV9 and TRBJ2-3; a possible D gene is TRBD2 (6 bases). This CDR3 is 15 amino acids long. V gave up 0 bases and J gave up 0 bases, with 8 bases separating them. Germline values: CDR1 SGDLS, CDR2 YYNGEE. Here the CDR3 reads CASSVEGLSTDTQYF. DNA for the CDR3: TGTGCCAGCAGCGTAGAGGGACTGAGCACAGATACGCAGTATTTT. Supplemented by reference TRBV9 and TRBJ2-3, the full variable domain reads DSGVTQTPKHLITATGQRVTLRCSPRSGDLSVYWYQQSLDQGLQFLIQYYNGEERAKGNILERFSAQQFPDLHSELNLSSLELGDSALYFCASSVEGLSTDTQYFGPGTRLTVL.

V is TRBV7-9 and J is TRBJ1-3; TRBD1 aligns across 9 bases. The CDR3 extends over 18 amino acids. Germline V gives CDR1 SEHNR, CDR2 FQNEAQ (reference sequence). V was clipped by 4 bases and J by 1 base; unmatched bases: 11. The CDR3 spells CASSYRTGVLDSGNTIYF. DNA for the CDR3: TGTGCCAGCAGCTACCGGACAGGGGTGCTCGATTCTGGAAACACCATATATTTT.

The chain is built from TRBV2 and TRBJ1-2; 9 bases map to TRBD1. CDR1 is SNHLY, CDR2 FYNNEI, per germline. The V segment lost 4 bases and the J segment 7 bases; nucleotides outside the gene matches: 7. This CDR3 contains 14 residues. CDR3 bases: TGTGCCAGCAGTGCGGGGGACAGGGAGGCTGGCTACACCTTC. Translating it yields CASSAGDREAGYTF.

As regards this clone: Different DNA sequences within this sample yield the same CDR3. The CDR3 DNA sequence: TGTGCCAGCAGTTTCATAGGGGGCTCTTACGAGCAGTACTTC. The encoded protein is CASSFIGGSYEQYF. The chain combines TRBV27 with TRBJ2-7, with 7 nucleotides matching TRBD1. CDR1 MNHEY and CDR2 SMNVEV come from the germline V gene (reference sequence). The CDR3 is made up of 14 amino acids. V was pared by 3 bases and J by 4 bases, with 6 bases of the junction left unmatched.

This chain joins TRBV10-2 and TRBJ2-1; 7 bases are a match to TRBD2. The length of the CDR3 is 13 residues. The J segment lost 12 bases and the V segment lost 3 bases, leaving 8 bases of the junction unmatched. CDR1 and CDR2 from the germline V gene are WSHSY and SAAADI. CDR3 sequence (DNA): TGCGCCAGCAGTGACGTGGCGGGAGTAGCGCAGTTCTTC. It codes for CASSDVAGVAQFF.

V gene TRBV11-2 combines with J gene TRBJ1-1, with TRBD1 as a possible D gene (5 bases). The CDR3 length is 15 residues. CDR1 and CDR2 from the germline V gene are SGHAT and FQNNGV. The ends were cut back, 6 bases at V and 3 bases at J, with 17 bases in the middle. The CDR3 is CASSPNPRGDTEAFF. The DNA for the CDR3 is TGTGCCAGCAGTCCCAATCCCCGGGGGGACACTGAAGCTTTCTTT.

The rearrangement links TRBV19 to TRBJ2-1, with D perhaps given as TRBD1 or TRBD2 (6 bases each). The V gene lost 0 bases and the J gene lost 8 bases, with 17 bases spanning the gap. Germline loops: CDR1 LNHDA, CDR2 SQIVND (reference sequence). The CDR3 sequence is 16 residues long. CDR3: CASSIDGEGGDDEQFF. The CDR3 coding sequence is TGTGCCAGTAGTATAGACGGAGAGGGGGGAGACGATGAGCAGTTCTTC.

The rearrangement uses TRBV4-1 and TRBJ1-5, with D uncertain. The germline V gene has CDR1 MGHRA and CDR2 YSYEKL. V was cut by 4 bases and J by 2 bases, with 15 bases left in between. The CDR3 is made up of 16 amino acids. Here the CDR3 DNA reads TGCGCCAGCAGCCCAGTATCCGGACTCGGCAATCAGCCCCAGCATTTT. This codes for CASSPVSGLGNQPQHF.

In regard to this clone: The same CDR3 can be traced to other DNA sequences in this sample. The V and J genes are TRBV11-2 and TRBJ2-7; 9 bases fit TRBD2. Germline V CDR1 and CDR2: SGHAT, FQNNGV. This CDR3 region has 14 residues. The V segment lost 3 bases and the J segment 3 bases; nucleotides outside the gene matches: 3. This CDR3 is CASSFGTSSYEQYF. The DNA for the CDR3 is TGTGCCAGCAGCTTCGGGACTAGCAGCTACGAGCAGTACTTC.

This clone was found a few times. This sequence joins TRBV7-2 and TRBJ1-2; TRBD1 is a possible D gene (5 bases). Germline CDR1 reads SGHTA; CDR2 reads FQGNSA. The V end lost 0 bases, the J end lost 8 bases, and 10 bases lay between the germline ends. CDR3 length: 13 amino acids. The CDR3 DNA sequence: TGTGCCAGCAGCTTAGCGGGAGGGGCGGGCTACACCTTC. Translated: CASSLAGGAGYTF.

The gene calls are TRBV14 and TRBJ2-7; D possibly corresponds to TRBD1 (6 bases). V was trimmed by 1 base and J by 7 bases, leaving 11 bases between them. The CDR3 extends over 13 amino acids. CDR1 and CDR2 from the germline V gene are SGHDN and FVKESK. CDR3: CASSQGGPGEQYF. In nucleotides, the CDR3 is TGTGCCAGCAGCCAAGGGGGGCCCGGGGAGCAGTACTTC.

In its sample, this clone was seen a few times. The V gene is TRBV29-1, the J gene TRBJ1-2; D gene unclear. V lost 4 bases and J 6 bases, leaving 12 bases between the germline ends. The CDR3 is 12 amino acids. Germline CDR1 reads SQVTM; CDR2 reads ANQGSEA. The CDR3 DNA sequence: TGCAGCGTTGTTGAAGGAGGTGATGGCTACACCTTC. This codes for CSVVEGGDGYTF.

The chain links TRBV7-9 to TRBJ2-3, with D perhaps assigned TRBD1 or TRBD2 (5 bases each). Germline V gene data show CDR1 as SEHNR and CDR2 as FQNEAQ (reference sequence). The CDR3 loop spans 14 amino acids. V gave up 2 bases and J gave up 4 bases, with 10 bases separating them. CDR3 DNA sequence: TGTGCCAGCAGCTTATCGGTGGGGGCAGATACGCAGTATTTT. Translating it yields CASSLSVGADTQYF.

The rearrangement links TRBV15 to TRBJ2-2; 13 bases match TRBD2. V was pared by 4 bases and J by 4 bases, with 6 bases of the junction left unmatched. This CDR3 region has 17 residues. Germline V lookup: CDR1 LNHNV, CDR2 YYDKDF (reference sequence). CDR3 loop: CATSTGTSGTVTGELFF. In DNA form, the CDR3 reads TGTGCCACCAGCACCGGGACTAGCGGGACTGTCACCGGGGAGCTGTTTTTT. The whole variable domain, remainder taken from reference TRBV15 and TRBJ2-2, is DAMVIQNPRYQVTQFGKPVTLSCSQTLNHNVMYWYQQKSSQAPKLLFHYYDKDFNNEADTPDNFQSRRPNTSFCFLDIRSPGLGDTAMYLCATSTGTSGTVTGELFFGEGSRLTVL.

V gene TRBV6-5 combines with J gene TRBJ2-1; D may correspond to TRBD1 or TRBD2 (6 bases each). CDR1 and CDR2 from the germline V gene are MNHEY and SVGAGI. CDR3 length equals 14 residues. The germline V and J ends were trimmed by 1 base and 7 bases, with 11 bases remaining between them. CDR3 residues: CASSYYGGGNEQFF. In DNA form, the CDR3 reads TGTGCCAGCAGTTACTATGGAGGGGGAAATGAGCAGTTCTTC.

This chain uses TRBV4-3 with TRBJ1-2; D unresolved. The germline V gene encodes CDR1 LGHNA and CDR2 YSLEER. V dropped 0 bases and J dropped 2 bases, with 19 bases sitting between them. This CDR3 is 18 amino acids long. The CDR3 reads CASSQDRAGWVVNYGYTF. The CDR3 DNA reads TGCGCCAGCAGCCAAGATAGGGCCGGCTGGGTGGTGAACTATGGCTACACCTTC.

The chain links TRBV12-5 to TRBJ1-5; the D gene is possibly TRBD1 (5 bases). The CDR3 covers 15 residues. Germline assignment: CDR1 LGHNT and CDR2 FRNRAP. The V end was cut by 7 bases, the J end by 3 bases, with 16 bases between. This CDR3 is CASASSTESNQPQHF. The CDR3 region has the DNA TGTGCTAGTGCCTCCTCGACAGAATCCAATCAGCCCCAGCATTTT.

This rearrangement joins TRBV7-2 to TRBJ2-3; 7 nucleotides agree with TRBD2. The V gene's germline CDR1 is SGHTA and CDR2 FQGNSA. V lost 5 bases to trimming and J lost 5 bases; unmatched junction nucleotides: 4. The CDR3 totals 13 residues. The CDR3 is CASSQLAKDTQYF. The CDR3 nucleotides read TGTGCCAGCAGCCAACTAGCGAAAGATACGCAGTATTTT. The full variable domain, with the rest looked up from reference TRBV7-2 and TRBJ2-3, is GAGVSQSPSNKVTEKGKDVELRCDPISGHTALYWYRQSLGQGLEFLIYFQGNSAPDKSGLPSDRFSAERTGGSVSTLTIQRTQQEDSAVYLCASSQLAKDTQYFGPGTRLTVL.

The chain links TRBV2 to TRBJ2-5; D is possibly TRBD2 (7 bases). The V end was cut by 2 bases, the J end by 4 bases, with 14 bases between. Germline CDR1 is SNHLY and CDR2 is FYNNEI. This CDR3 contains 15 residues. The CDR3 protein is CASSEWAGARETQYF. CDR3 DNA sequence: TGTGCCAGCAGTGAATGGGCGGGGGCCCGAGAGACCCAGTACTTC.